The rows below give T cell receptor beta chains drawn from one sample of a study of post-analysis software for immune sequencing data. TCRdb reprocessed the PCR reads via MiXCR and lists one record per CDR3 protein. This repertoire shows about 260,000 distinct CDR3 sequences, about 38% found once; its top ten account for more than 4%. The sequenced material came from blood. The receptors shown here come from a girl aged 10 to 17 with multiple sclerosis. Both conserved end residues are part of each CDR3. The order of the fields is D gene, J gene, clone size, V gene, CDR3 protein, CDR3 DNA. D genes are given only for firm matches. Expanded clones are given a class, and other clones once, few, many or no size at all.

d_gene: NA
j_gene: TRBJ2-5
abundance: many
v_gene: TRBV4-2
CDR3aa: CASSQDPITDPRETQYF
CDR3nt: TGTGCCAGCAGCCAAGATCCAATTACTGACCCCCGCGAGACCCAGTACTTC

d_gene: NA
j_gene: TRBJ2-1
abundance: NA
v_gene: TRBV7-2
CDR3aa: CVSSLALQETQFF
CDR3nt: TGTGTCAGCAGCTTAGCCCTCCAAGAGACCCAGTTCTTC

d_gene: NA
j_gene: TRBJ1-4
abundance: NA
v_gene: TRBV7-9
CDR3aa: CASSLAFGIVNEKLFF
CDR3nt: TGTGCCAGCAGCTTAGCGTTCGGGATAGTGAATGAAAAACTGTTTTTT

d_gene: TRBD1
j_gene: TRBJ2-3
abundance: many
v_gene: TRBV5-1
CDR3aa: CASSPGQGTDTQYF
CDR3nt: TGCGCCAGCAGCCCGGGACAGGGCACAGATACGCAGTATTTT

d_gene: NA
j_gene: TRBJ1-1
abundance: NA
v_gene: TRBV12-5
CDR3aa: CAGSGGEVGEAFF
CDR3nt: TGTGCTGGGAGCGGGGGAGAGGTCGGTGAAGCTTTCTTT

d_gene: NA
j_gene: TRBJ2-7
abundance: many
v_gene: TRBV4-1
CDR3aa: CASSQFARSGGLYEQYF
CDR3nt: TGCGCCAGCAGCCAATTTGCCCGATCAGGGGGACTCTACGAGCAGTACTTC

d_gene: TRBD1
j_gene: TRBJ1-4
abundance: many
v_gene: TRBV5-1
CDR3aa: CASSLDTGGKLFF
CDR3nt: TGCGCCAGCAGCCTGGATACAGGGGGCAAACTGTTTTTT

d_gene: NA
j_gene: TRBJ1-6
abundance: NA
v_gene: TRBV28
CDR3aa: CASSAGSPLHF
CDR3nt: TGTGCCAGCAGTGCCGGATCTCCCCTCCACTTT

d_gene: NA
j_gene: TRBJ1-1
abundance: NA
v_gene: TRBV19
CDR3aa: CASSGLMNTEAFF
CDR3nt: TGTGCCAGTAGTGGTCTCATGAACACTGAAGCTTTCTTT

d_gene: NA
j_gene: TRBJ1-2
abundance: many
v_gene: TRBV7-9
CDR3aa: CASSLERAGYTF
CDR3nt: TGTGCCAGCAGCTTAGAAAGAGCTGGCTACACCTTC

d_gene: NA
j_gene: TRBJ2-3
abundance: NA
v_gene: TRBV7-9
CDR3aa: CASSLKAGTDTQYF
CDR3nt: TGTGCCAGCAGCTTAAAAGCGGGCACAGATACGCAGTATTTT

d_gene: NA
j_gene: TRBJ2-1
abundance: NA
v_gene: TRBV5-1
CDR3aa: CASSRDSTGNEQFF
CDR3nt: TGCGCCAGCAGCCGGGACTCAACGGGGAATGAGCAGTTCTTC

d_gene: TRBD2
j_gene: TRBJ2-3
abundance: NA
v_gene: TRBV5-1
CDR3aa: CASSSGTSVTDTRYF
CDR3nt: TGCGCCAGCAGCTCCGGGACTAGCGTCACAGATACGCGGTATTTT

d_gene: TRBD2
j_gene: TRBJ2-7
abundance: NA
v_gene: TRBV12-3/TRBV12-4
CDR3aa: CASSLKAGANYEQYF
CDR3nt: TGTGCCAGCAGTTTGAAAGCGGGAGCGAATTACGAGCAGTACTTC

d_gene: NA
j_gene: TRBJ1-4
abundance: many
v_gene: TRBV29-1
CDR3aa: CSARTGGVNEKLFF
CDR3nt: TGCAGCGCCCGGACGGGGGGGGTAAATGAAAAACTGTTTTTT

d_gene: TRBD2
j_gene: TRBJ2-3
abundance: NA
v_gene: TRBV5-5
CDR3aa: CASSYTLRGGMTDTQYF
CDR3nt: TGTGCCAGCAGCTATACCTTGCGGGGGGGTATGACAGATACGCAGTATTTT

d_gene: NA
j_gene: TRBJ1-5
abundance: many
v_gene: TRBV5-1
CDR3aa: CASSVGLGGNQPQHF
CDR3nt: TGCGCCAGCAGCGTGGGCCTGGGTGGCAATCAGCCCCAGCATTTT

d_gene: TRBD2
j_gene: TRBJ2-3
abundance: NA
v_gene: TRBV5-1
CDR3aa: CASSMSGNTDTQYF
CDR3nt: TGCGCCAGCAGCATGAGCGGGAACACGGATACGCAGTATTTT

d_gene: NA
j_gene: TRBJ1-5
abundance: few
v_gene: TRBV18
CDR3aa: CASSPRAEVSNQPQHF
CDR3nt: TGTGCCAGCTCACCAAGAGCAGAGGTTAGCAATCAGCCCCAGCATTTT

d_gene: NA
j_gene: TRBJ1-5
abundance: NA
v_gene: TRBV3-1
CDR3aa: CASSQGAGGSQPQHF
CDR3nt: TGTGCCAGCAGCCAAGGCGCTGGGGGAAGTCAGCCCCAGCATTTT

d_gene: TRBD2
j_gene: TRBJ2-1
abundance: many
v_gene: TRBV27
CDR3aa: CASSPRTSGGEQFF
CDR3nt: TGTGCCAGCAGTCCCAGGACTAGCGGCGGTGAGCAGTTCTTC

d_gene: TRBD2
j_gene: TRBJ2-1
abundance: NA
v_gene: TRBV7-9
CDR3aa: CASSFPGLAGVGDEQFF
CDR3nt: TGTGCCAGCAGCTTCCCGGGACTAGCGGGCGTGGGGGATGAGCAGTTCTTC

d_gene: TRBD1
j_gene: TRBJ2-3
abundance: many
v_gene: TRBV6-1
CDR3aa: CASSEGGQTDTQYF
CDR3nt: TGTGCCAGCAGTGAAGGGGGACAGACAGATACGCAGTATTTT

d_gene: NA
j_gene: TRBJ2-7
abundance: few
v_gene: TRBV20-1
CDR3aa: CSVIRNRDYEQYF
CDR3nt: TGCAGTGTAATACGGAACAGGGATTACGAGCAGTACTTC

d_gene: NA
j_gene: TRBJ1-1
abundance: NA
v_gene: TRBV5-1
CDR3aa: CASSPDRAGDTEAFF
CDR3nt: TGCGCCAGCAGCCCGGACCGAGCAGGGGACACTGAAGCTTTCTTT

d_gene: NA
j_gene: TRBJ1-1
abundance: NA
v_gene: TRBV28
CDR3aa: CASSLAVDSPSGTFF
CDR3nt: TGTGCCAGCAGTTTAGCGGTGGACAGTCCGTCCGGTACTTTCTTT

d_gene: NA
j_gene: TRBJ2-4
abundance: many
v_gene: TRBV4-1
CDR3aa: CASSHRTGPTVAKNIQYF
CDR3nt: TGCGCCAGCAGCCACAGGACGGGACCGACGGTAGCCAAAAACATTCAGTACTTC

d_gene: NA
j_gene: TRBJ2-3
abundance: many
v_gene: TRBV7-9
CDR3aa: CASSLESGDTQYF
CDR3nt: TGTGCCAGCAGCTTAGAAAGCGGCGATACGCAGTATTTT

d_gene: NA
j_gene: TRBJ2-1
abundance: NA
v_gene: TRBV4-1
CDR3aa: CASTGFRDNEQFF
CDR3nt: TGCGCCAGCACTGGCTTCAGGGACAATGAGCAGTTCTTC

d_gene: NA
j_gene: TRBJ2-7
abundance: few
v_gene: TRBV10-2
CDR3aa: CASRGDRYEQYF
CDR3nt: TGCGCCAGCAGGGGCGACAGGTACGAGCAGTACTTC

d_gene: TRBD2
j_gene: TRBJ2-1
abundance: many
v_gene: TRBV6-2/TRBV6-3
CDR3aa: CASSRTGTSFDEQFF
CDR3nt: TGTGCCAGCAGCCGGACCGGGACTAGCTTCGATGAGCAGTTCTTC